A single T cell receptor (beta chain) is shown here with its context. One entry per CDR3 protein results from TCRdb running MiXCR on the reads. The sample shows just under 550,000 distinct CDR3 sequences, about 30% of them seen only once. These data are taken from a study of T cell repertoires in cytomegalovirus infection. Background on the study: It was the public TCR beta signatures that indicated both CMV infection and matching HLA type.

The CDR3 totals 13 residues. Germline V CDR1 and CDR2: SQVTM, ANQGSEA. The chain couples TRBV29-1 to TRBJ1-2; possible D gene TRBD1, 5 bases. The TCR sequence derives from a human donor in good health (CMV status not recorded). Some clones in this sample may be carry-over from other donors' samples. Specimen: PBMCs. The CDR3 is CSFRTAGGYGYTF. CDR3 sequence (DNA): TGCAGTTTTCGGACCGCGGGGGGCTATGGCTACACCTTC.